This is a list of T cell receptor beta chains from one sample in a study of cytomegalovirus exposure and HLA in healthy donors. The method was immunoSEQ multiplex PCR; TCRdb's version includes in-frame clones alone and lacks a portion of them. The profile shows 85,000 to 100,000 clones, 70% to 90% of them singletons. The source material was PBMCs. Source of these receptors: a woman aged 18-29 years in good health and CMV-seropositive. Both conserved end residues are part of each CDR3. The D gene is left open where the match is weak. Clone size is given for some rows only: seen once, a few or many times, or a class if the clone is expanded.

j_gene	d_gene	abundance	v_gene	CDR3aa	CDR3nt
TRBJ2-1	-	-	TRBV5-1	CASSLTGSRPNNEQFF	TGCGCCAGCAGCTTAACCGGGAGTAGGCCCAACAATGAGCAGTTCTTC
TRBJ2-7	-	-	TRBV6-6	CASSYRGLDQPEQYF	TGTGCCAGCAGTTATCGAGGACTCGATCAACCCGAGCAGTACTTC
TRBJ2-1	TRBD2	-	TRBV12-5	CASGVRLAGNEQFF	TGTGCTAGTGGTGTGAGACTAGCTGGCAATGAGCAGTTCTTC
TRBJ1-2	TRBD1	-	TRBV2	CASSTGTGYGYTF	TGTGCCAGCAGTACCGGGACAGGGTATGGCTACACCTTC
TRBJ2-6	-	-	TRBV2	CASNVGGPSGANVLTF	TGTGCCAGCAACGTCGGCGGTCCCTCTGGGGCCAACGTCCTGACTTTC
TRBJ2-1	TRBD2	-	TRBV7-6	CASSVSGPPYNEQFF	TGTGCCAGCAGCGTTAGCGGGCCCCCCTACAATGAGCAGTTCTTC
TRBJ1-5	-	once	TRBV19	CAISDRADQPQHF	TGTGCCATCTCGGACAGAGCGGATCAGCCCCAGCATTTT
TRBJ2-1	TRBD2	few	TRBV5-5	CASSGGSGTYNEQFF	TGTGCCAGCAGCGGGGGAAGCGGGACCTACAATGAGCAGTTCTTC
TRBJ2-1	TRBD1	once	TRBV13	CASSLPGQGLYSYNEQFF	TGTGCCAGCAGCTTGCCGGGACAGGGGTTGTACTCCTACAATGAGCAGTTCTTC
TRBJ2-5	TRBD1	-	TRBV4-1	CASSQKAGTGEETQYF	TGCGCCAGCAGCCAAAAAGCCGGGACAGGAGAAGAGACCCAGTACTTC
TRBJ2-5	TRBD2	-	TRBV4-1	CASSQGISGGDQETQYF	TGCGCCAGCAGCCAAGGTATAAGCGGGGGAGACCAAGAGACCCAGTACTTC
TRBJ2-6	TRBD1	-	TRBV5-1	CASSAGTGGSGANVLTF	TGCGCCAGCAGCGCCGGGACAGGGGGCTCTGGGGCCAACGTCCTGACTTTC
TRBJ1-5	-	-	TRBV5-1	CASSGSGRSDNQPQHF	TGCGCCAGCAGCGGGTCAGGGAGGTCCGACAATCAGCCCCAGCATTTT
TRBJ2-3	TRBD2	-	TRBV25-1	CASSESPSGGAADTQYF	TGTGCCAGCAGTGAATCCCCTAGCGGGGGGGCCGCAGATACGCAGTATTTT
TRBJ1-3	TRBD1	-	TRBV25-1	CASSDRGLRGNTIYF	TGTGCCAGCAGTGACAGGGGGTTGAGGGGAAACACCATATATTTT
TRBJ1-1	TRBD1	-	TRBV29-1	CSGQLTGDTEAFF	TGCAGCGGACAGCTTACAGGGGACACTGAAGCTTTCTTT
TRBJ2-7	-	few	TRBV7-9	CASSLAEGIYYEQYF	TGTGCCAGCAGCTTAGCGGAGGGAATCTACTACGAGCAGTACTTC
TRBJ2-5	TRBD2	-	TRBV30	CASSTGQGFGLDQETQYF	TGTGCCTCGAGTACCGGGCAGGGATTCGGACTAGACCAAGAGACCCAGTACTTC
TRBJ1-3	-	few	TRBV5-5	CASSQDYGNTIYF	TGTGCCAGCAGCCAGGACTACGGAAACACCATATATTTT
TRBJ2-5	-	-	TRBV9	CASSVIGRGYQETQYF	TGTGCCAGCAGCGTAATCGGCAGAGGGTACCAAGAGACCCAGTACTTC
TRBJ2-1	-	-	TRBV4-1	CASSQVMGSKYNEQFF	TGCGCCAGCAGCCAAGTGATGGGCTCGAAGTACAATGAGCAGTTCTTC
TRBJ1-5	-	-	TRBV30	CAWSVRYGNQPQHF	TGTGCCTGGAGTGTACGGTATGGCAATCAGCCCCAGCATTTT
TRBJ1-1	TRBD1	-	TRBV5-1	CASSETGRAFF	TGCGCCAGCAGCGAGACAGGGCGAGCTTTCTTT
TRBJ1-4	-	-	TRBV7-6	CASSLASGTTGEKLFF	TGTGCCAGCAGCTTAGCCTCCGGGACAACGGGTGAAAAACTGTTTTTT
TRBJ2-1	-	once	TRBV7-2	CASSLASYNEQFF	TGTGCCAGCAGCTTGGCCTCCTACAATGAGCAGTTCTTC